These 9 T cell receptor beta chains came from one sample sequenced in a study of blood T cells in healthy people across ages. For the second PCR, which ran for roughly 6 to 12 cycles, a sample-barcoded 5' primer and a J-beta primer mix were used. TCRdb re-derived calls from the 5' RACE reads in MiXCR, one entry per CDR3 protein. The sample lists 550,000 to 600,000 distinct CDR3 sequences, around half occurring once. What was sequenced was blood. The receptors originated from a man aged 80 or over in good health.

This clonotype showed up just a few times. In DNA, the CDR3 is TGTGCCAGCAGTTTAAGAGATGGGGCCAACGTCCTGACTTTC. Translated: CASSLRDGANVLTF. The chain has TRBV12-3 or TRBV12-4 and TRBJ2-6; D unresolved. V shed 2 bases and J shed 3 bases, with 5 bases lying between them. There are 14 residues in the CDR3.

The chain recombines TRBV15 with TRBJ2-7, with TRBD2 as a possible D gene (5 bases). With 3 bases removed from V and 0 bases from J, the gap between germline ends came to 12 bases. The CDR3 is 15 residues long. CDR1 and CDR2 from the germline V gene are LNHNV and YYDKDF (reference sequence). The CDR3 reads CATSSSDSYSYEQYF. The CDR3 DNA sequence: TGTGCCACCAGCAGCTCGGACTCTTACTCCTACGAGCAGTACTTC.

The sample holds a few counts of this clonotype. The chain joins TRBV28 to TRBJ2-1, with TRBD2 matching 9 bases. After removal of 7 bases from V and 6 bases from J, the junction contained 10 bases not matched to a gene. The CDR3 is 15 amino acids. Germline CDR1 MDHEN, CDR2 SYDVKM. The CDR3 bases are TGTGCCAGCAAAATAGGCGGGGGGGCAGTCAATGAGCAGTTCTTC. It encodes CASKIGGGAVNEQFF.

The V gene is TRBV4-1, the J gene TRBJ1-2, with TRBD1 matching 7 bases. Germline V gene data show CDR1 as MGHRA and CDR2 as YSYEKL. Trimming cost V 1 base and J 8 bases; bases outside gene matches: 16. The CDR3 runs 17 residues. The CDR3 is CASSQGAGQWTGGGYTF. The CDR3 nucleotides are TGCGCCAGCAGCCAAGGGGCGGGACAGTGGACGGGAGGCGGCTACACCTTC.

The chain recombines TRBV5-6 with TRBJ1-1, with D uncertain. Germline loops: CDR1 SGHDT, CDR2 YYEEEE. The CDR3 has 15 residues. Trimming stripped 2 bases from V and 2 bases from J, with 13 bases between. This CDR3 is CASSLGSFSNTEAFF. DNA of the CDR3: TGTGCCAGCAGCTTAGGGTCCTTCAGCAACACTGAAGCTTTCTTT.

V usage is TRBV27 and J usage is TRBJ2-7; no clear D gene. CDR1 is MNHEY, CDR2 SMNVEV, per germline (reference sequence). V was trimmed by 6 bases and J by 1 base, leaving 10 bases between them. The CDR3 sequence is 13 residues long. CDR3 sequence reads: CASRRAGSYEQYF. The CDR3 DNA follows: TGTGCCAGCAGAAGGGCCGGATCCTACGAGCAGTACTTC.

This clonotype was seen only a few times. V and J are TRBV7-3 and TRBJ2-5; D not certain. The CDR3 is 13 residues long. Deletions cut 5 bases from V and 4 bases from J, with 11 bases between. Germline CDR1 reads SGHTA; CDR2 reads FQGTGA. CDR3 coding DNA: TGTGCCAGCAGCCCCGCAAGGTCAGAGACCCAGTACTTC. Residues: CASSPARSETQYF.

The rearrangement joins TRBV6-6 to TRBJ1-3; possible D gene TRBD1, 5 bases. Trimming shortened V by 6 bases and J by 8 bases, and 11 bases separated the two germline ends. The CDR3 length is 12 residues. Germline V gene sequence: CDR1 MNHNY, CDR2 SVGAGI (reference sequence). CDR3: CASRQWGDTIYF. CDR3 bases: TGTGCCAGCAGGCAATGGGGGGACACCATATATTTT.

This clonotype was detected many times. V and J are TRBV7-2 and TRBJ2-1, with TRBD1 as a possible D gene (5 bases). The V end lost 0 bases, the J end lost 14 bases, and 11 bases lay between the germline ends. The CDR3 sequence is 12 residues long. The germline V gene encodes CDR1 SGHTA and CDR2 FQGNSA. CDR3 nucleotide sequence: TGTGCCAGCAGCTTAGCGGGGCAGGGAAAGTTCTTC. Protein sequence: CASSLAGQGKFF. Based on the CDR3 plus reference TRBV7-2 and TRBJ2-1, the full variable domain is GAGVSQSPSNKVTEKGKDVELRCDPISGHTALYWYRQSLGQGLEFLIYFQGNSAPDKSGLPSDRFSAERTGGSVSTLTIQRTQQEDSAVYLCASSLAGQGKFFGPGTRLTVL.